This is a list of T cell receptor beta chains from one sample in a study of cytomegalovirus exposure and HLA in healthy donors. This table comes from immunoSEQ multiplex PCR, and its TCRdb copy is limited to in-frame clones, with some not included. The sample includes 100,000 to 150,000 clones, around three quarters of them seen just once. The sample taken for sequencing was PBMCs. These TCRs come from a male donor in good health and CMV-seronegative. The CDR3 runs from the conserved cysteine through the conserved F or W. The D gene is left open where the match is weak. Some rows have no size entry. The others give once, few or many, or a class for an expanded clone.

D,V,size,J,CDR3,DNA
-,TRBV19,-,TRBJ1-5,CASWVGDRHQPQHF,TGTGCCAGTTGGGTCGGGGATAGGCATCAGCCCCAGCATTTT
TRBD1,TRBV7-9,-,TRBJ1-4,CASRDRGDEKLFF,TGTGCCAGCCGTGACAGGGGAGATGAAAAACTGTTTTTT
TRBD2,TRBV2,-,TRBJ2-7,CASSLPGVAGAYEQYF,TGTGCCAGCAGTCTACCCGGGGTAGCGGGAGCCTACGAGCAGTACTTC
-,TRBV30,-,TRBJ1-5,CAWSVTVNGNQPQHF,TGTGCCTGGAGTGTAACGGTGAATGGCAATCAGCCCCAGCATTTT
TRBD1,TRBV15,-,TRBJ1-2,CATSTPMDRTAGYTF,TGTGCCACCAGCACCCCGATGGACAGGACGGCGGGCTACACCTTC
TRBD1,TRBV18,-,TRBJ1-1,CASSPGTGVTEAFF,TGTGCCAGCTCACCCGGGACAGGGGTGACTGAAGCTTTCTTT
-,TRBV15,-,TRBJ1-5,CATSSTRTDSNQPQHF,TGTGCCACCAGTTCGACTAGGACGGATAGCAATCAGCCCCAGCATTTT
-,TRBV5-6,-,TRBJ1-2,CASSLASSVFTYGYTF,TGTGCCAGCAGCTTGGCCTCGTCAGTTTTTACCTATGGCTACACCTTC
-,TRBV9,-,TRBJ1-1,CASSAGGGGSLNTEAFF,TGTGCCAGCAGCGCCGGGGGAGGGGGGAGCCTGAACACTGAAGCTTTCTTT
-,TRBV6-6,few,TRBJ2-2,CASSFGTGELFF,TGTGCCAGCAGCTTCGGCACCGGGGAGCTGTTTTTT